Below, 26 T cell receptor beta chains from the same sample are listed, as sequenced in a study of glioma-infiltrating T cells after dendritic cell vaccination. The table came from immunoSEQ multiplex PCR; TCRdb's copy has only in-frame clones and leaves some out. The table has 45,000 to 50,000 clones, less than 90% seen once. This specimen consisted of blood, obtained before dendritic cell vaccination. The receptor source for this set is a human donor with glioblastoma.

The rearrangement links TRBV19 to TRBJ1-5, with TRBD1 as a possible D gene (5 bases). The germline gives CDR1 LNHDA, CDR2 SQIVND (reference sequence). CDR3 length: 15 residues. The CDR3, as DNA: TGTGTCAGCACCGACCGGCCGGGGGGCAATCAGCCCCAGCATTTT. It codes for CVSTDRPGGNQPQHF. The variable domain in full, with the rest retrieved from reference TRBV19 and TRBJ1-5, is DGGITQSPKYLFRKEGQNVTLSCEQNLNHDAMYWYRQDPGQGLRLIYYSQIVNDFQKGDIAEGYSVSREKKESFPLTVTSAQKNPTAFYLCVSTDRPGGNQPQHFGDGTRLSIL.

Here the CDR3 reads CASSHRDGTEAFF. The CDR3 DNA reads as TGCGCCAGCAGCCACAGGGATGGCACTGAAGCTTTCTTT. This chain joins TRBV4-1 and TRBJ1-1; D may be TRBD1 (5 bases). Looked up from germline, CDR1 is MGHRA and CDR2 is YSYEKL. The ends were cut back, 3 bases at V and 4 bases at J, with 9 bases in the middle. The CDR3 sequence is 13 residues long.

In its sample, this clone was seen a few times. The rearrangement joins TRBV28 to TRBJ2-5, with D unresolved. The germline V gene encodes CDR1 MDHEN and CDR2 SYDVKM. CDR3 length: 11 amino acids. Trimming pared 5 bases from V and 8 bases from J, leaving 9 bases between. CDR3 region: CASSDKRTQYF. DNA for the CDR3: TGTGCCAGCAGTGATAAGAGAACCCAGTACTTC.

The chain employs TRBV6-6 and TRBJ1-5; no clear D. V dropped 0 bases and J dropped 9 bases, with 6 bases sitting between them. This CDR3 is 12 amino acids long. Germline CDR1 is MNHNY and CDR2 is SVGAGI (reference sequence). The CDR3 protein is CASSYSGGPQHF. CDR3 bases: TGTGCCAGCAGTTACTCTGGCGGGCCCCAGCATTTT.

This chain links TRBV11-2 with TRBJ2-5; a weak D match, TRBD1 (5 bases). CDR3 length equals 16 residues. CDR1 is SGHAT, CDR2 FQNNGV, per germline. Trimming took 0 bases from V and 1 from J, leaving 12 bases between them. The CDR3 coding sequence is TGTGCCAGCAGCTTAGAATTAGGCCAGGGCCAAGAGACCCAGTACTTC. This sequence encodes CASSLELGQGQETQYF.

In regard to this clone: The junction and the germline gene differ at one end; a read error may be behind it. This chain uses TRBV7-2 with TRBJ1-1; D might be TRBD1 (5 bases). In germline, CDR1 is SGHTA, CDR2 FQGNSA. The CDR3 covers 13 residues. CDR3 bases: TGTGCCAGCAGCCCGGGACTGACCGCCCAGGAGTTATTT. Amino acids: CASSPGLTAQELF. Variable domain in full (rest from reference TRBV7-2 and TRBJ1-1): GAGVSQSPSNKVTEKGKDVELRCDPISGHTALYWYRQSLGQGLEFLIYFQGNSAPDKSGLPSDRFSAERTGGSVSTLTIQRTQQEDSAVYLCASSPGLTAQELFGQGTRLTVV.

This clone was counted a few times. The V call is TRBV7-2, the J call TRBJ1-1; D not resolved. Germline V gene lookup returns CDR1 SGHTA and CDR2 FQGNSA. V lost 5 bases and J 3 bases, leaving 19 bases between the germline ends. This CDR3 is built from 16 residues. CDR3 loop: CASSTRRETRDTEAFF. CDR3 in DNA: TGTGCCAGCAGCACCAGAAGGGAGACGAGGGACACTGAAGCTTTCTTT.

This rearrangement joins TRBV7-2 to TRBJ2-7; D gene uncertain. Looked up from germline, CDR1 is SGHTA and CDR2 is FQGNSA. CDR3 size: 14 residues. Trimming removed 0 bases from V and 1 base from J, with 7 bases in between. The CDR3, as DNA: TGTGCCAGCAGCTTAGCGGCTGTTTCCTACGAGCAGTACTTC. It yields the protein CASSLAAVSYEQYF. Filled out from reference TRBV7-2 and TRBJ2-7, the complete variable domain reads GAGVSQSPSNKVTEKGKDVELRCDPISGHTALYWYRQSLGQGLEFLIYFQGNSAPDKSGLPSDRFSAERTGGSVSTLTIQRTQQEDSAVYLCASSLAAVSYEQYFGPGTRLTVT.

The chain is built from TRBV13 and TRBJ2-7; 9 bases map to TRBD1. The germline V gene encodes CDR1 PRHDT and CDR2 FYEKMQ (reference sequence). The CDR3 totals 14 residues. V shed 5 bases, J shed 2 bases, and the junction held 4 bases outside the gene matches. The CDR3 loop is CASSKQGAPYEQYF. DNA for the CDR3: TGTGCCAGCAGCAAACAGGGGGCACCCTACGAGCAGTACTTC. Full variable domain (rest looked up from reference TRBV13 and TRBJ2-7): AAGVIQSPRHLIKEKRETATLKCYPIPRHDTVYWYQQGPGQDPQFLISFYEKMQSDKGSIPDRFSAQQFSDYHSELNMSSLELGDSALYFCASSKQGAPYEQYFGPGTRLTVT.

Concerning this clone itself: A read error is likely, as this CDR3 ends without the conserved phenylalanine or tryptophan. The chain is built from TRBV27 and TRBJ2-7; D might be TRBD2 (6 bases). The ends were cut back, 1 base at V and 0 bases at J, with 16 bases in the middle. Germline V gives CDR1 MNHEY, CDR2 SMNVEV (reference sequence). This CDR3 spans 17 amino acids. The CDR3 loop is CASSLYRRVESSYEQYL. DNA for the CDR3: TGTGCCAGCAGTTTATATCGGAGGGTTGAGAGCTCCTACGAGCAGTACCTC.

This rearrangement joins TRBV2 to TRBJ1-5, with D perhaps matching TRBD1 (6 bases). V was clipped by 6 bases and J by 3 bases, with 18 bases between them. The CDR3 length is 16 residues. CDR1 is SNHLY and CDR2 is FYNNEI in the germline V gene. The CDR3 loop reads CASRKGVQRVNQPQHF. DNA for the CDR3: TGTGCCAGCAGAAAGGGGGTACAGAGGGTCAATCAGCCCCAGCATTTT. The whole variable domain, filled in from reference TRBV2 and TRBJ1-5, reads EPEVTQTPSHQVTQMGQEVILRCVPISNHLYFYWYRQILGQKVEFLVSFYNNEISEKSEIFDDQFSVERPDGSNFTLKIRSTKLEDSAMYFCASRKGVQRVNQPQHFGDGTRLSIL.

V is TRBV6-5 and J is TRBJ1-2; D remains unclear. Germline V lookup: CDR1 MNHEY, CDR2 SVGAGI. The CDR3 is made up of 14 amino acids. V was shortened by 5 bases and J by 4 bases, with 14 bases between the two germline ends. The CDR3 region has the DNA TGTGCCAGCAGTCCGGTACAGAGAGTCTATGGCTACACCTTC. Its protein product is CASSPVQRVYGYTF.

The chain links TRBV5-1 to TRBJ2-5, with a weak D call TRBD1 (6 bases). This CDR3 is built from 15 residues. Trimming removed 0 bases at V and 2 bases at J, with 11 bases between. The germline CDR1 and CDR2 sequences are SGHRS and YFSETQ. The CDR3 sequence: CASSLGPGQQETQYF. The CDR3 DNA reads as TGCGCCAGCAGCTTGGGACCGGGACAACAAGAGACCCAGTACTTC. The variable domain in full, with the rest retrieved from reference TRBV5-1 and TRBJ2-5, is KAGVTQTPRYLIKTRGQQVTLSCSPISGHRSVSWYQQTPGQGLQFLFEYFSETQRNKGNFPGRFSGRQFSNSRSEMNVSTLELGDSALYLCASSLGPGQQETQYFGPGTRLLVL.

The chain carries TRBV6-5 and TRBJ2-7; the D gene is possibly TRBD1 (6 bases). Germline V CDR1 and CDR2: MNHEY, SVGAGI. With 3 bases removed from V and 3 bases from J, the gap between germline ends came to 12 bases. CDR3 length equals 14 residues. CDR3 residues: CASSYGRDNYEQYF. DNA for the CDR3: TGTGCCAGCAGTTATGGCCGGGACAACTACGAGCAGTACTTC.

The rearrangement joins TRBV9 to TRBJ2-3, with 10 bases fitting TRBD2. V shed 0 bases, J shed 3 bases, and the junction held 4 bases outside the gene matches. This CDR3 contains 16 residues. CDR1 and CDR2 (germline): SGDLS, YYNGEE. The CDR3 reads CASSVGFSGGTDTQYF. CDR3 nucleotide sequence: TGTGCCAGCAGCGTAGGCTTTAGCGGGGGGACAGATACGCAGTATTTT.

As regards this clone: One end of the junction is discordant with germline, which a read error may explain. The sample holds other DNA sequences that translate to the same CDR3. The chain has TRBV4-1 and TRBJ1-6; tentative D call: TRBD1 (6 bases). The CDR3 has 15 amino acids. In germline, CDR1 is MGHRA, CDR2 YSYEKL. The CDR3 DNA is TGCGCCAGCAGCCCCTTGACAAGGGGGAATTCCCCCCTCCACTTT. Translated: CASSPLTRGNSPLHF.

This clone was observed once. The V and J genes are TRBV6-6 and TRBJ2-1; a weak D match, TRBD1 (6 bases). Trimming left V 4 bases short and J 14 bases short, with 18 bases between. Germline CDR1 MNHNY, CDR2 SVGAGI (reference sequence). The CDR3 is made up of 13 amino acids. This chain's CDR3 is CASSSPSAPGEFF. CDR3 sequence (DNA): TGTGCCAGCAGTTCCCCTTCAGCCCCAGGGGAGTTCTTC.

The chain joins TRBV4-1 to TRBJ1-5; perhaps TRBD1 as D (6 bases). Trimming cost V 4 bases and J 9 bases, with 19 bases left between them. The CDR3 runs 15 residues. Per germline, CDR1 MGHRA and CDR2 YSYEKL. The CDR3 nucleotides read TGCGCCAGCAGCCCGGGGGGGCCTCCCTCTGTGCCCCAGCATTTT. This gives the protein CASSPGGPPSVPQHF.

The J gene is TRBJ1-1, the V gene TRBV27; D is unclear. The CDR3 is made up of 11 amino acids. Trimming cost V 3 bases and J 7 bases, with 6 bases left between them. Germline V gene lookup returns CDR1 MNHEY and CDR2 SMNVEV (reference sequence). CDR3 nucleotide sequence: TGTGCCAGCAGTTTTGGAGATGAAGCTTTCTTT. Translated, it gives CASSFGDEAFF.

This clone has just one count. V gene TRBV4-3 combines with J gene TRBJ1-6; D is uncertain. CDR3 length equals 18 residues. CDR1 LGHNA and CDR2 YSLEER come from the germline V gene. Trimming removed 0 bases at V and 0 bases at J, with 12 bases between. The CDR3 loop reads CASSQDLSRVSYNSPLHF. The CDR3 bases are TGCGCCAGCAGCCAAGATTTATCACGAGTCTCCTATAATTCACCCCTCCACTTT.

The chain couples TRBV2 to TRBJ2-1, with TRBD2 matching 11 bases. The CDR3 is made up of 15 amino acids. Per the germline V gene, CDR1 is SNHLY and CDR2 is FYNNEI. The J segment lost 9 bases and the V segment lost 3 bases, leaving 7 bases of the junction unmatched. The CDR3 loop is CASSETSGVIGEQFF. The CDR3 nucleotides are TGTGCCAGCAGTGAGACTAGCGGGGTTATTGGTGAGCAGTTCTTC. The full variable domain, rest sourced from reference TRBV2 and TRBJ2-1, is EPEVTQTPSHQVTQMGQEVILRCVPISNHLYFYWYRQILGQKVEFLVSFYNNEISEKSEIFDDQFSVERPDGSNFTLKIRSTKLEDSAMYFCASSETSGVIGEQFFGPGTRLTVL.

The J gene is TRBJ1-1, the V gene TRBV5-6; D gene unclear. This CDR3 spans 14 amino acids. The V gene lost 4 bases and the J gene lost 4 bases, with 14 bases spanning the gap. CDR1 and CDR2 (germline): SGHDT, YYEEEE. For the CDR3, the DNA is TGTGCCAGCAGCCGGGCGGGGATGAGCACTGAAGCTTTCTTT. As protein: CASSRAGMSTEAFF.

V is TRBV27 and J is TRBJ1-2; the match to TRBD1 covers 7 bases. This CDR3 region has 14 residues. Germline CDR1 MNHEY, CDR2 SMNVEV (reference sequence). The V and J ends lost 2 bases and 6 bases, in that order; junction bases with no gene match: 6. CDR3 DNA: TGTGCCAGCAGTTTAGTCGCCGGGACAGATGGCTACACCTTC. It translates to CASSLVAGTDGYTF.

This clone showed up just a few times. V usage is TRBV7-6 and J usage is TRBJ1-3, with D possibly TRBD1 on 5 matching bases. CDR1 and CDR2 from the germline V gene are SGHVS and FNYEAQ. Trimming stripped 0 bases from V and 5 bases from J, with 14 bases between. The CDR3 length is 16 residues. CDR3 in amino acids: CASSLAVGGTRNTIYF. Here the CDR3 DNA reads TGTGCCAGCAGCTTAGCCGTGGGAGGGACGAGAAACACCATATATTTT.

The chain's CDR3 is CASSALLASLYEQYF. CDR3 sequence (DNA): TGCGCCAGCAGCGCGCTACTAGCCTCACTCTACGAGCAGTACTTC. The chain is built from TRBV4-3 and TRBJ2-7; possible D gene TRBD2, 6 bases. The V and J ends lost 5 bases and 3 bases respectively, with 17 bases between them. Germline V gene sequence: CDR1 LGHNA, CDR2 YSLEER. This CDR3 is 15 amino acids long.

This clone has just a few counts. The CDR3 is CASSKDREAYEQYF. CDR3 coding DNA: TGTGCCAGCAGTAAGGACAGGGAGGCCTACGAGCAGTACTTC. The chain links TRBV6-5 to TRBJ2-7, with TRBD1 identical over 8 bases. The CDR3 loop spans 14 amino acids. In germline, CDR1 is MNHEY, CDR2 SVGAGI. V shed 5 bases, J shed 2 bases, and the junction held 5 bases outside the gene matches.